The source of this TCR beta chain is a study of CD8 T cells in ankylosing spondylitis. This clonotype has more than one count but fewer than ten. Germline CDR1 and CDR2: SGHRS and YFSETQ. With V trimmed by 4 bases and J by 1 base, 3 bases remained unmatched. The CDR3 is made up of 15 amino acids. TCRdb re-derived calls from the 5' RACE reads in MiXCR, one entry per CDR3 protein. Among roughly 250,000 distinct CDR3 sequences listed, about 11% were seen once. Sequenced sample: blood, either unsorted or a sorted T cell fraction (not recorded which). This chain connects TRBV5-1 to TRBJ2-5, with TRBD2 matching 11 bases. The source of this sequence is a male donor with ankylosing spondylitis or in good health (not recorded which). The CDR3 is CASSPGLAAQETQYF. The DNA of the CDR3 is TGCGCCAGCAGCCCGGGACTAGCGGCCCAAGAGACCCAGTACTTC.